The sequence of this T cell receptor beta chain was determined in a study of shared clonotypes between healthy human individuals. Study outcomes and limitations: Clonotype sharing levels among donors were expected to vary with sequencing depth.

Donors, healthy HIV-negative adults, lacked recent acute infections or vaccinations. Every donor, a Caucasian adult, lived in Nashville, Tennessee. This clone occurred a few times. Its target is unknown. CDR1 and CDR2 (germline): SGHTA, FQGNSA. Trimming shortened V by 1 base and J by 9 bases, and 10 bases separated the two germline ends. CDR3 size: 13 residues. Input per replicate PCR of unsorted PBMC was 300 ng DNA, corresponding to some 30,000 T cell genomes. The repertoire was sequenced with immunoSEQ multiplex PCR; TCRdb's copy has only in-frame clones and lacks some. The sample has fewer than 600,000 clones, around 74% seen once; the top ten hold 13%.

This chain connects TRBV7-2 to TRBJ2-1; no clear D. Material: PBMCs. The source is a woman aged 40 to 50 in good health. Some clones in this sample may be carry-over from other donors' samples. The CDR3 protein is CASSLGLGGEQFF. The DNA of the CDR3 is TGTGCCAGCAGCTTAGGCCTCGGTGGTGAGCAGTTCTTC.